Listed below are T cell receptor beta chains from one sample, sequenced in a study of HIV-infected patients and healthy controls. TCRdb passed the 5' RACE reads through MiXCR, listing each CDR3 protein once. The sample lists 18,000 or so distinct CDR3 sequences, 9.5% to 15% occurring once. The specimen was blood. These receptors all come from an adult in good health. Each CDR3 is given with its conserved first and last residue. A D gene is named only where the DNA matches it firmly. Where a row states a size, it is once, few, many or the class of an expanded clone; other rows omit it.

D	J	length	size	V	CDR3	DNA
NA	TRBJ1-2	13	many	TRBV5-1	CASSFPRQRGYTF	TGCGCCAGCAGCTTCCCGAGACAGAGAGGCTACACCTTC
NA	TRBJ1-5	15	many	TRBV2	CASKEGSYLNQPQHF	TGTGCCAGCAAAGAGGGGTCCTATCTCAATCAGCCCCAGCATTTT
TRBD2	TRBJ2-5	16	NA	TRBV20-1	CSARSPSGGYQETQYF	TGCAGTGCTAGATCCCCCAGCGGGGGGTACCAAGAGACCCAGTACTTC
TRBD1	TRBJ1-6	16	many	TRBV4-3	CASSRTGHFNNSPLHF	TGCGCCAGCAGCCGGACAGGGCATTTTAATAATTCACCCCTCCACTTT
TRBD2	TRBJ2-3	14	NA	TRBV14	CASSPATSGGPQYF	TGTGCCAGCAGCCCGGCGACTAGCGGGGGCCCTCAGTATTTT
TRBD2	TRBJ2-3	13	many	TRBV6-4	CASGAGGGSAQYF	TGTGCCAGCGGAGCGGGGGGGGGAAGCGCGCAGTATTTT
NA	TRBJ1-1	12	NA	TRBV12-3/TRBV12-4	CASKRRHTEAFF	TGTGCCAGCAAGCGTCGTCACACTGAAGCTTTCTTT
NA	TRBJ2-1	13	NA	TRBV3-1	CASSQRAVNEQFF	TGTGCCAGCAGCCAACGGGCTGTTAATGAGCAGTTCTTC
NA	TRBJ1-1	14	many	TRBV3-1	CASSQRSRGPEAFF	TGTGCCAGCAGCCAGAGATCCAGGGGACCTGAAGCTTTCTTT
NA	TRBJ1-5	13	medium-sized	TRBV4-2	CASSQDRERPQHF	TGTGCCAGCAGCCAAGATCGAGAAAGGCCCCAGCATTTT
TRBD1	TRBJ2-7	14	many	TRBV5-1	CASSSGQGSYEQYF	TGCGCCAGCAGTTCGGGACAGGGGTCCTACGAGCAGTACTTC
TRBD2	TRBJ2-1	13	many	TRBV20-1	CRASSGGPNEQFF	TGCAGGGCTAGTAGCGGGGGGCCTAATGAGCAGTTCTTC
NA	TRBJ1-3	18	medium-sized	TRBV7-2	CASSFLGGRGPGGNTIYF	TGTGCCAGCAGCTTCTTAGGGGGGCGGGGCCCGGGAGGAAACACCATATATTTT
NA	TRBJ2-2	14	many	TRBV6-6	CASSWDSNTGELFF	TGTGCCAGCAGCTGGGACTCGAACACCGGGGAGCTGTTTTTT
NA	TRBJ2-2	12	many	TRBV14	CASSQPPRELFF	TGTGCCAGCAGCCAACCCCCCAGGGAGCTGTTTTTT
TRBD1	TRBJ1-6	15	many	TRBV19	CASRINRGANSPLHF	TGTGCCAGTAGAATCAACAGGGGAGCGAATTCACCCCTCCACTTT
TRBD1	TRBJ1-4	16	many	TRBV7-6	CASSLARTGLNEKLFF	TGTGCCAGCAGCTTAGCGAGGACAGGACTCAATGAAAAACTGTTTTTT
NA	TRBJ1-1	13	NA	TRBV7-3	CASSLTRDTEAFF	TGTGCCAGCAGCTTAACTAGGGACACTGAAGCTTTCTTT
TRBD1	TRBJ1-2	14	NA	TRBV5-4	CASSPTGEVNGYTF	TGTGCCAGCAGCCCGACAGGGGAGGTCAATGGCTACACCTTC
TRBD1	TRBJ1-5	13	NA	TRBV2	CASSIQGNQPQHF	TGTGCCAGCAGCATACAGGGGAATCAGCCCCAGCATTTT
NA	TRBJ1-5	11	many	TRBV27	CASITPPAQHF	TGTGCCAGCATTACCCCGCCAGCCCAGCATTTT
NA	TRBJ2-5	12	many	TRBV7-2	CASSWHQETQYF	TGTGCCAGCAGCTGGCACCAAGAGACCCAGTACTTC
NA	TRBJ1-1	14	NA	TRBV18	CASSPWAKNTEAFF	TGTGCCAGCTCACCGTGGGCAAAGAACACTGAAGCTTTCTTT
NA	TRBJ1-1	13	many	TRBV7-2	CASSGFRGTEAFF	TGTGCCAGCAGCGGATTCAGGGGTACTGAAGCTTTCTTT
TRBD2	TRBJ2-1	15	many	TRBV20-1	CSARGRDYRYNEQFF	TGCAGTGCTAGGGGCCGGGACTACCGATACAATGAGCAGTTCTTC
TRBD1	TRBJ2-5	14	many	TRBV29-1	CSVVGNRGRETQYF	TGCAGCGTTGTAGGGAACAGGGGTCGGGAGACCCAGTACTTC
NA	TRBJ1-3	15	many	TRBV13	CASSQRRGSGNTIYF	TGTGCCAGCAGCCAGCGAAGGGGGTCTGGAAACACCATATATTTT
TRBD1	TRBJ1-6	14	medium-sized	TRBV13	CASRQGRLNSPLHF	TGTGCCAGCAGACAGGGGAGGCTGAATTCACCCCTCCACTTT
NA	TRBJ1-5	15	NA	TRBV27	CASSTPGSSNQPQHF	TGTGCCAGCAGTACCCCAGGGTCTAGCAATCAGCCCCAGCATTTT
NA	TRBJ2-5	14	medium-sized	TRBV7-9	CASSLGTRQETQYF	TGTGCCAGCAGTCTAGGGACCCGACAAGAGACCCAGTACTTC